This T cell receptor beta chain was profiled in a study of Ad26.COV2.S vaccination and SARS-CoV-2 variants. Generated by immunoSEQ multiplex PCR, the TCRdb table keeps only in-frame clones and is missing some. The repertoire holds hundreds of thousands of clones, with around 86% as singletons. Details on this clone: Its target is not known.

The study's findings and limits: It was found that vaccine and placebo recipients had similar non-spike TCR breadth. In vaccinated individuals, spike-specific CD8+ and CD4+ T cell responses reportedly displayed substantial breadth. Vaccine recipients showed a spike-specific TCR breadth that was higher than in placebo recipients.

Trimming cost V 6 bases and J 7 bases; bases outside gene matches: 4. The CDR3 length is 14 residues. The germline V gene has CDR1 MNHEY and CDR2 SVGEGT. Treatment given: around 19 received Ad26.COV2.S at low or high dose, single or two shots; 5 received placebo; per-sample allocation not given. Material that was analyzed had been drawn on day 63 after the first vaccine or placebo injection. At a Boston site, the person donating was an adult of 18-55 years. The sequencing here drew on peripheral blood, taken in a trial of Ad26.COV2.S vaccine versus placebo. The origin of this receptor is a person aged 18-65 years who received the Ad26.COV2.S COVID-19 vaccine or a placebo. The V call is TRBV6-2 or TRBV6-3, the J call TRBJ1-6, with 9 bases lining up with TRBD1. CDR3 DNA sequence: TGTGCCAGCAGCACAGGACAGGGGAATTCACCCCTCCACTTT. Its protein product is CASSTGQGNSPLHF.